This paragraph covers one T cell receptor (beta chain) sequence. What it binds is not known. Germline CDR1 reads MNHEY; CDR2 reads SMNVEV (reference sequence). The CDR3 is 16 residues long. J was trimmed by 7 bases and V by 5 bases; bases with no gene match: 15. This sample is part of a study of radiotherapy plus CTLA-4 blockade in lung cancer. Findings and limits, study-wide: Best predicting response, reportedly, were early blood T cell clone dynamics, with interferon-beta. Clones of tumor-derived TCRs expanded in blood after radiotherapy plus ipilimumab.

The method was immunoSEQ multiplex PCR; TCRdb's version includes in-frame clones alone and lacks a portion of them. This sample has approximately 32,000 clones, with 70% found just once. This receptor was taken from a human donor with non-small cell lung cancer who had stable disease on radiotherapy plus ipilimumab. The V gene is TRBV27, the J gene TRBJ1-2; 8 nucleotides line up with TRBD1. Sequenced here: peripheral blood, sampled from a patient treated with radiotherapy plus ipilimumab. CDR3 nucleotide sequence: TGTGCCAGCAGTCCCTCCCGACAGGGGTGGAGCGGTGGCTACACCTTC. Amino acid sequence: CASSPSRQGWSGGYTF.